A selection of T cell receptor beta chains follows, all from one sample in a study of blood T cell repertoires in COVID-19. Sequencing was performed with immunoSEQ multiplex PCR; in TCRdb, only in-frame clones are kept and a portion is missing. The data contain 400,000 to 450,000 clones, 80% to 95% of them singletons. Sequenced sample: PBMCs or T cells enriched from blood (not recorded which). These receptor sequences come from a young man who had recovered from COVID-19. Each CDR3 is given with its conserved first and last residue. D genes are given only for firm matches. Size is stated for part of the rows, as once, few or many counts, or as a class when the clone is expanded.

cdr3_length	v_call	j_call	clone_size	d_call	cdr3_aa	cdr3_nt
13	TRBV27	TRBJ1-2	.	.	CASSLRQNYGYTF	TGTGCCAGCAGTCTTCGACAGAACTATGGCTACACCTTC
13	TRBV28	TRBJ1-2	.	TRBD1	CAGSQGAGYGYTF	TGTGCCGGATCCCAGGGGGCGGGCTATGGCTACACCTTC
14	TRBV4-2	TRBJ2-5	.	.	CASSQERLAETQYF	TGTGCCAGCAGCCAAGAGCGGCTAGCTGAGACCCAGTACTTC
13	TRBV3-1/TRBV3-2	TRBJ2-2	.	.	CASSLGGAGELFF	TGTGCCAGCAGCCTGGGGGGAGCCGGGGAGCTGTTTTTT
15	TRBV19	TRBJ1-5	.	.	CASSAKGASNQPQHF	TGTGCCAGTAGTGCCAAAGGGGCGAGCAATCAGCCCCAGCATTTT
16	TRBV13	TRBJ2-3	.	TRBD2	CASSGLAGGRTDTQYF	TGTGCCAGCAGCGGACTAGCGGGAGGGCGGACAGATACGCAGTATTTT
16	TRBV7-9	TRBJ1-2	.	.	CASSLLPAPTTNGYTF	TGTGCCAGCAGCTTACTTCCGGCCCCAACTACAAATGGCTACACCTTC
14	TRBV28	TRBJ1-2	.	.	CASSSQGTNYGYTF	TGTGCCAGCTCTAGTCAGGGGACGAACTATGGCTACACCTTC
12	TRBV9	TRBJ2-1	.	.	CASARDSSEQFF	TGTGCCAGCGCCAGAGACTCGTCTGAGCAGTTCTTC
16	TRBV28	TRBJ2-7	.	TRBD1	CASSRPGQGAKYEQYF	TGTGCCAGCAGTAGACCGGGACAGGGGGCCAAGTACGAGCAGTACTTC
15	TRBV5-8	TRBJ1-5	.	.	CASSFSRLPDQPQHF	TGTGCCAGCAGCTTTTCCAGGCTACCGGATCAGCCCCAGCATTTT
13	TRBV5-6	TRBJ1-3	.	.	CASSLGQENTIYF	TGTGCCAGCAGCTTGGGACAGGAAAACACCATATATTTT
14	TRBV28	TRBJ1-5	.	.	CASGVTVGNQPQHF	TGTGCCAGCGGAGTGACGGTGGGCAATCAGCCCCAGCATTTT
15	TRBV5-1	TRBJ1-3	.	TRBD1	CASSLGQGASVTIYF	TGCGCCAGCAGCTTGGGCCAGGGGGCTTCGGTTACCATATATTTT
15	TRBV19	TRBJ1-2	once	TRBD1	CASSIDRGQGNGYTF	TGTGCCAGTAGTATAGATAGAGGACAGGGCAATGGCTACACCTTC
15	TRBV24-1	TRBJ2-6	.	TRBD1	CATSDTGAGANVLTF	TGTGCCACCAGTGATACAGGGGCTGGGGCCAACGTCCTGACTTTC
17	TRBV18	TRBJ2-5	.	TRBD2	CASSITGTSETQETQYF	TGTGCCAGCTCGATTACCGGGACTAGCGAAACACAAGAGACCCAGTACTTC
13	TRBV6-5	TRBJ1-5	.	TRBD1	CASVGTGVQPQHF	TGTGCCAGCGTGGGGACAGGGGTTCAGCCCCAGCATTTT
16	TRBV28	TRBJ1-2	.	.	CAGGVPGSFADYGYTF	TGTGCCGGGGGGGTCCCAGGGTCGTTTGCTGACTATGGCTACACCTTC
15	TRBV28	TRBJ2-1	.	TRBD2	CASSRSGRAYNEQFF	TGTGCCAGCAGTCGTAGCGGGAGAGCCTACAATGAGCAGTTCTTC
16	TRBV4-1	TRBJ2-7	.	TRBD2	CASSPWGGESSYEQYF	TGCGCCAGCAGCCCATGGGGGGGGGAAAGCTCCTACGAGCAGTACTTC
15	TRBV14	TRBJ2-5	.	TRBD1	CASSQETGSRETQYF	TGTGCCAGCAGCCAAGAGACAGGGTCACGGGAGACCCAGTACTTC
12	TRBV30	TRBJ2-1	.	TRBD1	CAFMTGFYEQFF	TGTGCCTTTATGACAGGGTTTTATGAGCAGTTCTTC
14	TRBV6-2/TRBV6-3	TRBJ2-5	.	.	CASSPHGGVGTQYF	TGTGCCAGCAGTCCCCACGGAGGGGTTGGGACCCAGTACTTC
13	TRBV11-3	TRBJ1-2	.	.	CASSPGPSSGYTF	TGTGCCAGCAGCCCAGGGCCGTCAAGTGGCTACACCTTC
16	TRBV27	TRBJ2-5	.	TRBD2	CASSPRTSGIKETQYF	TGTGCCAGCAGTCCCAGGACTAGCGGGATCAAAGAGACCCAGTACTTC
14	TRBV6-6	TRBJ1-1	.	TRBD1	CASRPTGTYTEAFF	TGTGCCAGCAGACCGACAGGGACGTACACTGAAGCTTTCTTT
13	TRBV11-3	TRBJ1-4	.	.	CASSSRVDEKLFF	TGTGCCAGCAGCTCGAGGGTGGATGAAAAACTGTTTTTT
15	TRBV5-1	TRBJ1-1	.	TRBD1	CASSFGDRGNTEAFF	TGCGCCAGCAGCTTTGGGGACAGGGGGAACACTGAAGCTTTCTTT
14	TRBV28	TRBJ2-1	.	.	CASSLDRNRDEQFF	TGTGCCAGCAGTTTAGACAGGAACCGGGATGAGCAGTTCTTC
14	TRBV27	TRBJ1-4	.	.	CASSYGTTNEKLFF	TGTGCCAGCAGTTACGGGACAACTAATGAAAAACTGTTTTTT
15	TRBV2	TRBJ2-5	.	TRBD2	CASSPGGRDQETQYF	TGTGCCAGCAGTCCGGGAGGAAGAGACCAAGAGACCCAGTACTTC
15	TRBV11-3	TRBJ2-3	.	TRBD2	CASSLGGRDTDTQYF	TGTGCCAGCAGCTTAGGAGGGAGGGATACAGATACGCAGTATTTT
15	TRBV7-9	TRBJ2-7	.	TRBD1	CASSTYRGRSYEQYF	TGTGCCAGCAGCACCTACAGGGGGCGCTCCTACGAGCAGTACTTC
13	TRBV6-5	TRBJ1-1	.	.	CASINEVNTEAFF	TGTGCCAGCATTAACGAGGTAAACACTGAAGCTTTCTTT
16	TRBV6-5	TRBJ2-7	.	TRBD2	CASSYSGSGNAYEQYF	TGTGCCAGCAGTTACTCGGGTAGCGGGAACGCCTACGAGCAGTACTTC
14	TRBV6-5	TRBJ1-5	.	.	CASRTGVSNQPQHF	TGTGCCAGCAGAACAGGAGTAAGCAATCAGCCCCAGCATTTT
16	TRBV15	TRBJ2-1	.	TRBD1	CATSPWGTGGYNEQFF	TGTGCCACCAGCCCCTGGGGGACAGGGGGCTACAATGAGCAGTTCTTC
13	TRBV29-1	TRBJ2-1	.	TRBD2	CSMGGSAYNEQFF	TGCAGCATGGGGGGGAGCGCCTACAATGAGCAGTTCTTC
13	TRBV30	TRBJ1-5	.	TRBD1	CAWSMDRDQPQHF	TGTGCCTGGAGTATGGACAGGGATCAGCCCCAGCATTTT
12	TRBV5-6	TRBJ1-4	few	TRBD1	CASSLGQGKLFF	TGTGCCAGCAGCTTGGGACAGGGAAAACTGTTTTTT
15	TRBV6-5	TRBJ1-2	once	.	CASRRRGAPNYGYTF	TGTGCCAGCAGACGTCGGGGGGCTCCTAACTATGGCTACACCTTC
15	TRBV28	TRBJ1-2	.	.	CASSLALHAGYGYTF	TGTGCCAGCAGTTTAGCTTTACATGCCGGGTATGGCTACACCTTC